The rows below give T cell receptor beta chains drawn from one sample of a study of blood T cell repertoires in COVID-19. Clones were read by immunoSEQ multiplex PCR, and TCRdb kept only the in-frame ones, dropping some. The sample has over 200,000 clones, 80% to 90% seen once. Sequenced input: peripheral blood. These receptors were obtained from a woman of 80 years or more with active or convalescent COVID-19. Each CDR3 is given with its conserved first and last residue.

j_call: TRBJ2-3
v_call: TRBV3-1/TRBV3-2
cdr3_aa: CASSQRGGPTDTQYF

j_call: TRBJ2-3
v_call: TRBV6-2/TRBV6-3
cdr3_aa: CASSYAPTSGRATDTQYF

j_call: TRBJ2-5
v_call: TRBV5-4
cdr3_aa: CASSLPRETQYF

j_call: TRBJ1-2
v_call: TRBV18
cdr3_aa: CASSPVFQTNYGYTF

j_call: TRBJ1-2
v_call: TRBV4-1
cdr3_aa: CASSQEGRAYGYTF

j_call: TRBJ1-1
v_call: TRBV5-4
cdr3_aa: CATSLKRGNTEAFF

j_call: TRBJ2-2
v_call: TRBV5-4
cdr3_aa: CASSLVAGNTGELFF

j_call: TRBJ1-3
v_call: TRBV2
cdr3_aa: CASRRTGGISGNTIYF

j_call: TRBJ2-1
v_call: TRBV11-2
cdr3_aa: CASSSDRAPYNEQFF

j_call: TRBJ2-5
v_call: TRBV5-1
cdr3_aa: CASSLNGGGAKETQYF

j_call: TRBJ1-5
v_call: TRBV7-8
cdr3_aa: CASSLVRPPRREQPQHF

j_call: TRBJ2-5
v_call: TRBV5-1
cdr3_aa: CASSTGLAGGQETQYF

j_call: TRBJ1-4
v_call: TRBV5-1
cdr3_aa: CASSQGQVNEKLFF

j_call: TRBJ1-3
v_call: TRBV7-9
cdr3_aa: CASSLATETGNTIYF

j_call: TRBJ2-5
v_call: TRBV18
cdr3_aa: CASSPRVGIQETQYF

j_call: TRBJ2-5
v_call: TRBV28
cdr3_aa: CASLARGRGEETQYF

j_call: TRBJ2-7
v_call: TRBV4-2
cdr3_aa: CASSQAESGDPYEQYF

j_call: TRBJ1-5
v_call: TRBV6-6
cdr3_aa: CASRGQINQPQHF

j_call: TRBJ1-1
v_call: TRBV5-1
cdr3_aa: CASSSRELNTEAFF

j_call: TRBJ1-6
v_call: TRBV4-3
cdr3_aa: CASSQSYSGLHNSPLHF

j_call: TRBJ2-2
v_call: TRBV5-4
cdr3_aa: CASSPGGLGLSTGELFF

j_call: TRBJ2-7
v_call: TRBV12-5
cdr3_aa: CASGFAGAGPNSYEQYF

j_call: TRBJ1-2
v_call: TRBV12-3/TRBV12-4
cdr3_aa: CASSGGIRHGYTF

j_call: TRBJ1-1
v_call: TRBV27
cdr3_aa: CASSSQGFMNTEAFF

j_call: TRBJ2-5
v_call: TRBV3-1/TRBV3-2
cdr3_aa: CASRPSGGAAQYF

j_call: TRBJ2-2
v_call: TRBV7-3
cdr3_aa: CASSSRGQGAHLGGELFF

j_call: TRBJ1-1
v_call: TRBV7-2
cdr3_aa: CASSFDSLNTEAFF

j_call: TRBJ2-3
v_call: TRBV5-4
cdr3_aa: CASSLSSGPTDTQYF

j_call: TRBJ1-4
v_call: TRBV5-4
cdr3_aa: CASSLGQGAVNEKLFF

j_call: TRBJ2-2
v_call: TRBV5-8
cdr3_aa: CASSVSYGTGIGELFF

j_call: TRBJ2-5
v_call: TRBV12-3/TRBV12-4
cdr3_aa: CASSRTSQETQYF

j_call: TRBJ2-2
v_call: TRBV6-5
cdr3_aa: CASSYMNRGGTGELFF

j_call: TRBJ1-2
v_call: TRBV2
cdr3_aa: CASRGGADYGYTF

j_call: TRBJ1-6
v_call: TRBV27
cdr3_aa: CASSRGGESSPLHF

j_call: TRBJ1-5
v_call: TRBV6-5
cdr3_aa: CASTSVPNSNQPQHF

j_call: TRBJ2-7
v_call: TRBV27
cdr3_aa: CASSLRRGASYEQYF

j_call: TRBJ1-2
v_call: TRBV9
cdr3_aa: CASSTHRGDYGYTF

j_call: TRBJ2-1
v_call: TRBV5-1
cdr3_aa: CASSPMSGRGGMNEQFF

j_call: TRBJ2-7
v_call: TRBV7-2
cdr3_aa: CASSPNRGGTYEQYF

j_call: TRBJ1-6
v_call: TRBV28
cdr3_aa: CASSVTGTTLNSPLHF

j_call: TRBJ1-1
v_call: TRBV5-1
cdr3_aa: CASSLVGGNTEAFF

j_call: TRBJ1-4
v_call: TRBV19
cdr3_aa: CASSTYSGRGEKLFF

j_call: TRBJ2-2
v_call: TRBV7-9
cdr3_aa: CASAGGTNTGELFF

j_call: TRBJ2-1
v_call: TRBV19
cdr3_aa: CASTPGGRGSNNEQFF

j_call: TRBJ2-3
v_call: TRBV18
cdr3_aa: CASSTSGGAGTDTQYF

j_call: TRBJ1-2
v_call: TRBV9
cdr3_aa: CASSRDNSYGYTF